The 6 T cell receptor beta chains listed next were all sequenced from one sample in a study of cytomegalovirus exposure and HLA in healthy donors. The repertoire was sequenced with immunoSEQ multiplex PCR; TCRdb's copy has only in-frame clones and lacks some. Of around 250,000 clones listed, roughly 89% are singletons. Sequenced input: PBMCs. These receptors all come from a woman younger than 35 in good health and CMV-seronegative.

The chain carries TRBV19 and TRBJ1-6; D might be TRBD1 (6 bases). V lost 4 bases and J 9 bases, leaving 10 bases between the germline ends. The CDR3 is made up of 13 amino acids. Looked up from germline, CDR1 is LNHDA and CDR2 is SQIVND (reference sequence). The CDR3, as DNA: TGTGCCAGTAGTAACAGGGTTGTTTCACCCCTCCACTTT. As protein: CASSNRVVSPLHF.

The chain joins TRBV4-1 to TRBJ1-6, with D possibly being TRBD1 (6 bases). Trimming took off 0 bases at V and 8 bases at J, with 14 bases between the two ends. This CDR3 is 16 amino acids long. Germline V gene data show CDR1 as MGHRA and CDR2 as YSYEKL. The CDR3 sequence is CASSQEMDSHYSPLHF. CDR3 bases: TGCGCCAGCAGCCAAGAGATGGACAGCCACTATTCACCCCTCCACTTT.

The table lists this clone with a count of one. The chain joins TRBV25-1 to TRBJ2-3; 9 bases map to TRBD2. V trimming: 8 bases; J trimming: 0 bases; junction bases outside the gene matches: 9. In germline, CDR1 is MGHDK, CDR2 SYGVNS. The CDR3 loop spans 16 amino acids. The CDR3 region has the DNA TGTGCCAGCTCCAGACTAGCGGATATGAGCACAGATACGCAGTATTTT. It encodes CASSRLADMSTDTQYF. The full variable domain, with the rest looked up from reference TRBV25-1 and TRBJ2-3, is EADIYQTPRYLVIGTGKKITLECSQTMGHDKMYWYQQDPGMELHLIHYSYGVNSTEKGDLSSESTVSRIRTEHFPLTLESARPSHTSQYLCASSRLADMSTDTQYFGPGTRLTVL.

The chain employs TRBV4-3 and TRBJ1-1; no clear D gene. The germline V and J ends were trimmed by 3 bases and 5 bases, with 16 bases remaining between them. The CDR3 contains 15 residues. CDR1 and CDR2 (germline): LGHNA, YSLEER. The CDR3 loop reads CASSQPSYGRTEAFF. The CDR3 DNA sequence: TGCGCCAGCAGCCAGCCATCCTACGGGAGGACTGAAGCTTTCTTT.

This chain connects TRBV14 to TRBJ2-1; TRBD1 matches 8 bases. V lost 6 bases, J lost 9 bases, and 7 bases stayed unmatched. This CDR3 spans 13 amino acids. Germline loops: CDR1 SGHDN, CDR2 FVKESK. CDR3 nucleotide sequence: TGTGCCAGCAGTACAGGGGGTAGGGGTGAGCAGTTCTTC. Protein sequence: CASSTGGRGEQFF.

The chain employs TRBV7-6 and TRBJ1-5; 7 nucleotides agree with TRBD1. V shed 1 base and J 4 bases; nucleotides not matched to a gene: 4. The CDR3 extends over 15 amino acids. The germline gives CDR1 SGHVS, CDR2 FNYEAQ. Here the CDR3 DNA reads TGTGCCAGCAGCTTAGAAGGGGGCGAGAATCAGCCCCAGCATTTT. Encoded protein: CASSLEGGENQPQHF. The full variable domain, its missing parts supplied by reference TRBV7-6 and TRBJ1-5, is GAGVSQSPRYKVTKRGQDVALRCDPISGHVSLYWYRQALGQGPEFLTYFNYEAQQDKSGLPNDRFSAERPEGSISTLTIQRTEQRDSAMYRCASSLEGGENQPQHFGDGTRLSIL.